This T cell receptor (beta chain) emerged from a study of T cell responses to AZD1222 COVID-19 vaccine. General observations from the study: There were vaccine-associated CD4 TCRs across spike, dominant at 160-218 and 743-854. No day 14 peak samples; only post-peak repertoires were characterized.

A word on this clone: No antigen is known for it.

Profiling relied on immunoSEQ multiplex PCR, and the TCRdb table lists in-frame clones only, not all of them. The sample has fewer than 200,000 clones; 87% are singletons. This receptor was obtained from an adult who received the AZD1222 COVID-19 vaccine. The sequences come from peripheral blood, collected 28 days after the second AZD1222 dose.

The CDR3 DNA reads as TGTGCCAGCAGCTTAGGGGACAACTATGGCTACACCTTC. This gives the protein CASSLGDNYGYTF. This chain uses TRBV7-9 with TRBJ1-2, with D perhaps TRBD1 (5 bases). With 1 base removed from V and 2 bases from J, the gap between germline ends came to 5 bases. Germline loops: CDR1 SEHNR, CDR2 FQNEAQ (reference sequence). The CDR3 sequence is 13 residues long.